The next 12 T cell receptor beta chains were all read from a single sample in a study of memory CD4+ T cells and cytomegalovirus serostatus. Single viable CD3+CD4+CD8-CD45RO+ cells were sorted as the memory CD4+ T cells. Method: immunoSEQ multiplex PCR; TCRdb's copy keeps in-frame clones and lacks some. The table has more than 50,000 clones, roughly 80% seen once; the top ten hold over 0.65%. Sequenced input: memory CD4+ T cells from blood. These receptors were obtained from an adult in good health and CMV-seronegative.

The chain joins TRBV6-1 to TRBJ1-2; TRBD1 matches 11 bases. V trimming: 7 bases; J trimming: 2 bases; junction bases outside the gene matches: 3. This CDR3 contains 14 residues. The V gene's germline CDR1 is MNHNS and CDR2 SASEGT. The CDR3 bases are TGTGCCAGCATTGGACAGGGGGCAAACTATGGCTACACCTTC. The encoded protein is CASIGQGANYGYTF.

About this clone itself: In the same sample, other DNA sequences code for this CDR3. V is TRBV20-1 and J is TRBJ2-1; the D is unclear. Germline-derived CDR1 and CDR2 are DFQATT and SNEGSKA (reference sequence). There are 10 residues in the CDR3. V lost 5 bases to trimming and J lost 5 bases, with 4 bases between them. The CDR3, as DNA: TGCAGTGCTGAGAACAATGAGCAGTTCTTC. Translation: CSAENNEQFF.

The chain couples TRBV30 to TRBJ1-6; TRBD1 matches 9 bases. The CDR3 covers 15 residues. The germline CDR1 and CDR2 sequences are GTSNPN and SVGIG (reference sequence). Unmatched junction bases numbered 6, after V lost 0 bases and J lost 9 bases. The CDR3 region has the DNA TGTGCCTGGAGTGTAGAGGGACAGGGACGTTCACCCCTCCACTTT. Translation: CAWSVEGQGRSPLHF.

The chain joins TRBV7-7 to TRBJ2-3; D is unresolved. The germline CDR1 and CDR2 sequences are SSHAT and FNYEAQ (reference sequence). CDR3 length equals 14 residues. Trimming took 4 bases from V and 0 from J, leaving 8 bases between them. CDR3 nucleotide sequence: TGTGCCAGCAGCTCCGAATTTAGCACAGATACGCAGTATTTT. This gives the protein CASSSEFSTDTQYF.

The chain joins TRBV27 to TRBJ1-5, with 8 bases lining up with TRBD1. The CDR3 consists of 15 residues. Looked up from germline, CDR1 is MNHEY and CDR2 is SMNVEV (reference sequence). With V trimmed by 3 bases and J by 5 bases, 6 bases remained unmatched. CDR3 loop: CASSFRGRTDQPQHF. CDR3 nucleotide sequence: TGTGCCAGCAGTTTCAGGGGGCGTACGGATCAGCCCCAGCATTTT.

The chain combines TRBV19 with TRBJ1-1; 7 bases line up with TRBD1. The junction had 19 bases not matched to a gene; V was cut back by 8 bases and J by 4 bases. The CDR3 is made up of 17 amino acids. CDR1 and CDR2 (germline): LNHDA, SQIVND (reference sequence). CDR3 DNA: TGTGCCAGTTCGAGGAGGGTTTCAGGGGGACGGAGCACTGAAGCTTTCTTT. Amino acids: CASSRRVSGGRSTEAFF.

V and J are TRBV5-4 and TRBJ2-1, with 10 bases fitting TRBD2. Germline CDR1 and CDR2: SGHNT and YYREEE (reference sequence). The CDR3 sequence is 15 residues long. V lost 4 bases and J lost 7; bases outside the gene matches: 8. The DNA for the CDR3 is TGTGCCAGCAGCCAAGGGACTAGCGCGAGTAATGAGCAGTTCTTC. This translates into CASSQGTSASNEQFF.

V is TRBV6-1 and J is TRBJ2-1; TRBD1 matches 9 bases. The CDR3 runs 15 residues. After removal of 2 bases from V and 7 bases from J, the junction contained 6 bases not matched to a gene. Germline CDR1 MNHNS, CDR2 SASEGT. Here the CDR3 DNA reads TGTGCCAGCAGTGAAACAGGGGGCGCCGGAAATGAGCAGTTCTTC. Translated: CASSETGGAGNEQFF.

V gene TRBV6-5 combines with J gene TRBJ1-5; TRBD1 might be the D (5 bases). V lost 2 bases and J 5 bases, leaving 10 bases between the germline ends. Germline V gene lookup returns CDR1 MNHEY and CDR2 SVGAGI. There are 14 residues in the CDR3. The CDR3 sequence is CASSYGWGDQPQHF. The CDR3 nucleotides read TGTGCCAGCAGTTACGGCTGGGGGGATCAGCCCCAGCATTTT.

The CDR3, as DNA: TGCGCCAGCAGCTTGGGGACTAGTCCCTACAATGAGCAGTTCTTC. Translated, it gives CASSLGTSPYNEQFF. The J gene is TRBJ2-1, the V gene TRBV5-1; 7 bases map to TRBD2. CDR1 and CDR2 from the germline V gene are SGHRS and YFSETQ. The CDR3 runs to 15 residues. The V segment lost 0 bases and the J segment 2 bases; nucleotides outside the gene matches: 2. Supplemented by reference TRBV5-1 and TRBJ2-1, the full variable domain reads KAGVTQTPRYLIKTRGQQVTLSCSPISGHRSVSWYQQTPGQGLQFLFEYFSETQRNKGNFPGRFSGRQFSNSRSEMNVSTLELGDSALYLCASSLGTSPYNEQFFGPGTRLTVL.

The chain joins TRBV6-1 to TRBJ2-1; no firm D call. V lost 2 bases and J lost 6, with 23 bases in between. CDR3 size: 18 residues. CDR1 is MNHNS, CDR2 SASEGT, per germline. CDR3 sequence: CASSERSAVSRPRNEQFF. DNA of the CDR3: TGTGCCAGCAGTGAACGATCTGCGGTCTCCCGTCCCCGCAATGAGCAGTTCTTC.

The chain uses TRBV27 and TRBJ1-5; TRBD1 matches at 7 bases. The CDR3 length is 15 residues. Germline CDR1 is MNHEY and CDR2 is SMNVEV (reference sequence). The V and J ends lost 5 bases and 6 bases, in that order; junction bases with no gene match: 10. The CDR3 sequence: CASSPGTDGTQPQHF. The DNA of the CDR3 is TGTGCCAGCAGTCCCGGGACAGACGGGACTCAGCCCCAGCATTTT.